This TCR beta chain originates from a study of breast tumors, draining lymph nodes, adjacent tissues. MiXCR, run by TCRdb on the multiplex PCR reads, gives a single entry per CDR3 protein. The sample carries about 230,000 distinct CDR3 sequences, approximately 31% recorded once. Findings of the study overall: The data were judged consistent with most tumor T cells coming from lymph node and expanding in tumor. Compared with basal-like, luminal-like tumors shared significantly more repertoire with nontumor tissue.

This clonotype appeared many times. As yet, its antigen is unknown. Germline values: CDR1 SGHTA, CDR2 FQGNSA. Trimming removed 1 base from V and 2 bases from J, with 15 bases in between. The CDR3 length is 16 residues. Samples came from axillary lymph nodes draining the breast cancer. The TCR originated in a female donor with breast cancer. Some clones in this sample may be carry-over from other donors' samples. The specimen was axillary lymph node tissue. The chain uses TRBV7-2 and TRBJ2-7, with TRBD2 as a possible D gene (5 bases). In DNA, the CDR3 is TGTGCCAGCAGCTTAGGGTTTAGCGTTCCTCCCTACGAGCAGTACTTC. The encoded protein is CASSLGFSVPPYEQYF. Based on the CDR3 plus reference TRBV7-2 and TRBJ2-7, the full variable domain is GAGVSQSPSNKVTEKGKDVELRCDPISGHTALYWYRQSLGQGLEFLIYFQGNSAPDKSGLPSDRFSAERTGGSVSTLTIQRTQQEDSAVYLCASSLGFSVPPYEQYFGPGTRLTVT.